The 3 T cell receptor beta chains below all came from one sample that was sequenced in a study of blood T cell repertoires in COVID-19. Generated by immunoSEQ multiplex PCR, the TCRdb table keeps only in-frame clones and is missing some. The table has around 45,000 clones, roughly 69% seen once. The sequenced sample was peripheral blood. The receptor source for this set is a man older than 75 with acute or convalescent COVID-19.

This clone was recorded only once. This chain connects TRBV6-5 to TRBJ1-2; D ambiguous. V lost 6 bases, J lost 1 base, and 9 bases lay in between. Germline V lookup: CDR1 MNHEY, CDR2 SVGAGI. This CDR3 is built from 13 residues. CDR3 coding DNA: TGTGCCAGCAGGAGGGCAGGTAACTATGGCTACACCTTC. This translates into CASRRAGNYGYTF.

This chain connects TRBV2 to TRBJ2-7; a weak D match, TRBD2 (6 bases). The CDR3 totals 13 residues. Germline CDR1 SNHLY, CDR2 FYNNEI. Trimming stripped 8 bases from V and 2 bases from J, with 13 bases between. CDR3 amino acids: CASGGTAAYEQYF. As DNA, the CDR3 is TGTGCCAGCGGTGGGACTGCGGCCTACGAGCAGTACTTC.

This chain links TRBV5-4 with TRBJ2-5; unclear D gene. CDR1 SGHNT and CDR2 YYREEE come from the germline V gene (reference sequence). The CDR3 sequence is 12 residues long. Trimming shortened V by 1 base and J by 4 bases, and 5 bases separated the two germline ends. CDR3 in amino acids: CASSLSGETQYF. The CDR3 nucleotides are TGTGCCAGCAGCTTGTCGGGAGAGACCCAGTACTTC.